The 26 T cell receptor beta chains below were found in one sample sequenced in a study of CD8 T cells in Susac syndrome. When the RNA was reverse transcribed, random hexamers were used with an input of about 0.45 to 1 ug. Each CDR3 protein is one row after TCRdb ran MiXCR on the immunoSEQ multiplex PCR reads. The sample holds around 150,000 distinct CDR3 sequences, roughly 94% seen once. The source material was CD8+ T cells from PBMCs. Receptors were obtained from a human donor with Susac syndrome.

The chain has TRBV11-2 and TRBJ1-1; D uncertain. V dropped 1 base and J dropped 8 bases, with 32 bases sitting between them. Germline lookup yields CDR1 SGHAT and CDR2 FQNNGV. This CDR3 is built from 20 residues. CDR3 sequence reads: CASSLGPGLEIGTSFGEAFF. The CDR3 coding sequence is TGTGCCAGCAGCTTAGGTCCGGGTCTGGAGATAGGAACCTCGTTTGGGGAAGCTTTCTTT.

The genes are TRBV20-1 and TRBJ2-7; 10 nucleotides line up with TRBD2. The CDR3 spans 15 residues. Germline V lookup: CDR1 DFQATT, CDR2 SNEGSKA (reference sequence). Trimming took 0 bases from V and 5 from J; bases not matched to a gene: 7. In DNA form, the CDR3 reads TGCAGTGCTAGAGATCAGGCTAGCGGGAGCCACGAGCAGTACTTC. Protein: CSARDQASGSHEQYF.

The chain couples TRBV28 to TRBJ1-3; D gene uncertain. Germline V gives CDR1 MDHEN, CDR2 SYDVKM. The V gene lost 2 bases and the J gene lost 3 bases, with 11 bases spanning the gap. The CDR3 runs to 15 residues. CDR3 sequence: CASSLIRSGGNTIYF. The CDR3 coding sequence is TGTGCCAGCAGTTTAATTAGGAGCGGTGGAAACACCATATATTTT.

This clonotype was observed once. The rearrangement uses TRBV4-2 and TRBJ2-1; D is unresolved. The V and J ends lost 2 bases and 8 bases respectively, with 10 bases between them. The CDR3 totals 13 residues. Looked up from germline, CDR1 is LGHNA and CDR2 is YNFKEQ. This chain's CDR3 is CASSQLTEDEQFF. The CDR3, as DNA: TGTGCCAGCAGCCAATTGACCGAGGATGAGCAGTTCTTC.

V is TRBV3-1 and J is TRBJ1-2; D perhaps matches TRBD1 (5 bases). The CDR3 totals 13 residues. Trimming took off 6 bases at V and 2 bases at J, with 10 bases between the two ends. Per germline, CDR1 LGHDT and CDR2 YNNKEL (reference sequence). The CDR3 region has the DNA TGTGCCAGCAGTGGGACGGTCAACTATGGCTACACCTTC. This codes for CASSGTVNYGYTF.

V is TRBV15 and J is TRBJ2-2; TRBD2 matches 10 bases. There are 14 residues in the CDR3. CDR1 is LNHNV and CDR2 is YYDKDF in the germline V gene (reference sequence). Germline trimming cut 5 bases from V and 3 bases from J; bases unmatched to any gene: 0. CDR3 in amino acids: CATSGTSDTGELFF. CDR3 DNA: TGTGCCACCAGCGGGACTAGCGACACCGGGGAGCTGTTTTTT.

Here the CDR3 reads CASSQAGAHQPQHF. In DNA form, the CDR3 reads TGCGCCAGCAGCCAAGCCGGGGCCCATCAGCCCCAGCATTTT. This chain links TRBV4-1 with TRBJ1-5; possibly TRBD1 for D (5 bases). In germline, CDR1 is MGHRA, CDR2 YSYEKL. The CDR3 length is 14 residues. The V and J ends lost 1 base and 5 bases respectively, with 9 bases between them.

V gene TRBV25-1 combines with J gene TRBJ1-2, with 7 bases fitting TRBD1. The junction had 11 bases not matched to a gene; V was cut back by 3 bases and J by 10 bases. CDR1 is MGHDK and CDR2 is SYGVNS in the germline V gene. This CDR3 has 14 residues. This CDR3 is CASSDTGDYGAYTF. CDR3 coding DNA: TGTGCCAGCAGTGATACAGGGGACTATGGGGCCTACACCTTC.

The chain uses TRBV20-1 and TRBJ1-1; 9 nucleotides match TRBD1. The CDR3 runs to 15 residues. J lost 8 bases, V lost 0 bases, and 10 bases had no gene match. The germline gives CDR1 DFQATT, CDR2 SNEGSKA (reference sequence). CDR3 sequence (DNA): TGCAGTGCTAGAGAGGGGGGACAGGGCGATCGAGAAGCTTTCTTT. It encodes CSAREGGQGDREAFF.

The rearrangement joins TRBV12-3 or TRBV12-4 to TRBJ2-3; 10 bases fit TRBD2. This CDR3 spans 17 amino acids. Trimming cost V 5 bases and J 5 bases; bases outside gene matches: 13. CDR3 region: CASSPRQAGGPEDTQYF. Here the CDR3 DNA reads TGTGCCAGCAGTCCCAGGCAAGCGGGAGGGCCCGAAGATACGCAGTATTTT.

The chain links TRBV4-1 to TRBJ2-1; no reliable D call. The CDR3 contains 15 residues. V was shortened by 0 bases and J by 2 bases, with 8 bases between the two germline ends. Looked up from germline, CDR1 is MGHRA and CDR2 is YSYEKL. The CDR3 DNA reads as TGCGCCAGCAGCCAAGATGAGTGGACCTACAATGAGCAGTTCTTC. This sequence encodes CASSQDEWTYNEQFF.

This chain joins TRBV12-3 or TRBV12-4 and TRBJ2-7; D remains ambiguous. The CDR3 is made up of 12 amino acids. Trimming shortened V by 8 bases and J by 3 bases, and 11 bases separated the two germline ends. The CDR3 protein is CASRTDLYEQYF. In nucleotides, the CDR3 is TGTGCCAGCCGGACGGATCTCTACGAGCAGTACTTC.

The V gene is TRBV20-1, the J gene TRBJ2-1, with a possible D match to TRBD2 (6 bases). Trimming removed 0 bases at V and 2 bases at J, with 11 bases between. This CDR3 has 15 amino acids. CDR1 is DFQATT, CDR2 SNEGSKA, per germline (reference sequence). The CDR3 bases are TGCAGTGCTAGAGATCCCCCTAGCGCCTACAATGAGCAGTTCTTC. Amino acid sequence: CSARDPPSAYNEQFF.

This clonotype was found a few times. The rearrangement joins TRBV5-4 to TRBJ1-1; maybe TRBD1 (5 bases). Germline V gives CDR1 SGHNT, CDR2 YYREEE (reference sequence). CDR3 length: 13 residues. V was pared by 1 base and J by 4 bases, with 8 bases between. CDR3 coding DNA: TGTGCCAGCAGCTTGAGAGGGGTCACTGAAGCTTTCTTT. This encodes CASSLRGVTEAFF.

CDR3 residues: CASRSQGVDDEQFF. DNA for the CDR3: TGTGCCAGCAGGTCCCAGGGAGTGGACGATGAGCAGTTCTTC. This rearrangement joins TRBV2 to TRBJ2-1; perhaps D is TRBD1 or TRBD2 (5 bases each). CDR3 length equals 14 residues. CDR1 SNHLY and CDR2 FYNNEI come from the germline V gene. V lost 6 bases to trimming and J lost 8 bases, with 17 bases between them.

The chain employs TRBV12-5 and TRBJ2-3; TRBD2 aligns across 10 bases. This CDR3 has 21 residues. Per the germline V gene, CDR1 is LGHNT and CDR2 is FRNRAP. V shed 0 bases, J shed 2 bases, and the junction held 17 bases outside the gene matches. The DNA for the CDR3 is TGTGCTAGTGGTTTGGTAGTATTGTCTAGCGGGAGAGAGTGGGACACAGATACGCAGTATTTT. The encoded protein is CASGLVVLSSGREWDTDTQYF.

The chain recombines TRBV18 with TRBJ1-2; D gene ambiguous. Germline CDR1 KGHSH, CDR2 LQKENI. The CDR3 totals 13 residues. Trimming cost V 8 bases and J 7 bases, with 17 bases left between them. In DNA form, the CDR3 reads TGTGCCAGCGTCACCGGCGCGGACGGTGGCTACACCTTC. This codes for CASVTGADGGYTF.

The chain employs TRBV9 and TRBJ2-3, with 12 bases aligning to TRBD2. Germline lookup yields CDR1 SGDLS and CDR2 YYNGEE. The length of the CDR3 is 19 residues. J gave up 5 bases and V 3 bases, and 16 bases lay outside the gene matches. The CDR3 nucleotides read TGTGCCAGCAGCGGACTAGGGCTAGCGGGAGGGCCGGGTGGAGATACGCAGTATTTT. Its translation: CASSGLGLAGGPGGDTQYF.

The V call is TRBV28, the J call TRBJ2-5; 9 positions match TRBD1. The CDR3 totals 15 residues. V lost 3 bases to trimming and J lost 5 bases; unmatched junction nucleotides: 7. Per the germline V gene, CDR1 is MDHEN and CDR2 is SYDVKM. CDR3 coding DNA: TGTGCCAGCAGTTTGGACAGGGGATATCTGGAGACCCAGTACTTC. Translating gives CASSLDRGYLETQYF.

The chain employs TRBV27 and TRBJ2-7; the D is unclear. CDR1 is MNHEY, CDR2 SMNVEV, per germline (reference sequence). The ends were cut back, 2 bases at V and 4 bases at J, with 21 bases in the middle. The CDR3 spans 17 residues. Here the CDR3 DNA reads TGTGCCAGCAGTTTAGTGGGATCGGCCAGATTACCTTACGAGCAGTACTTC. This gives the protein CASSLVGSARLPYEQYF.

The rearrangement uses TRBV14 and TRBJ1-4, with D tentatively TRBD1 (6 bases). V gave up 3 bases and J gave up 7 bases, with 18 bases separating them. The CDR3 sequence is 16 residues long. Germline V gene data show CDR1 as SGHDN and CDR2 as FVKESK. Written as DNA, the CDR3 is TGTGCCAGCAGCCAGGACAGACCCAGAAAGACTGAAAAACTGTTTTTT. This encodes CASSQDRPRKTEKLFF.

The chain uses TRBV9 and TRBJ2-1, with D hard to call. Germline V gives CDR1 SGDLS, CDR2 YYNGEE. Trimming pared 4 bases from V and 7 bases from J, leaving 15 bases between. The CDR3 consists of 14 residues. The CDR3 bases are TGTGCCAGCAGCCCATCCCCCCCTCGGAATGAGCAGTTCTTC. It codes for CASSPSPPRNEQFF.

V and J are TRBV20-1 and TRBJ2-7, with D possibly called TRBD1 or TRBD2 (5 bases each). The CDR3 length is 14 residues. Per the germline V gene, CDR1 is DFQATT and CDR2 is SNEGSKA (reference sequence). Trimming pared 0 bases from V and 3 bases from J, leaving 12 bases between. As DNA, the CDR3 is TGCAGTGCTAGAGATCCGGGACCACGCTACGAGCAGTACTTC. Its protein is CSARDPGPRYEQYF.

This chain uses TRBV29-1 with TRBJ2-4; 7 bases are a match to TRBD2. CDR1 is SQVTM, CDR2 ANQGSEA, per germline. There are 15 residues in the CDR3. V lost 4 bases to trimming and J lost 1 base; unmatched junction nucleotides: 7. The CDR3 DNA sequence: TGCAGCGTTGCGGGCAGCGGGAACGCCAAAAACATTCAGTACTTC. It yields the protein CSVAGSGNAKNIQYF. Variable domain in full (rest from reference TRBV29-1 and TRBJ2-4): SAVISQKPSRDICQRGTSLTIQCQVDSQVTMMFWYRQQPGQSLTLIATANQGSEATYESGFVIDKFPISRPNLTFSTLTVSNMSPEDSSIYLCSVAGSGNAKNIQYFGAGTRLSVL.

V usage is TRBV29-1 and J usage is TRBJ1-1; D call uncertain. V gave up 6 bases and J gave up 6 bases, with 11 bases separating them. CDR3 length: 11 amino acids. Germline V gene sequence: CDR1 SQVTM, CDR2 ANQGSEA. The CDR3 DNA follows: TGCAGCGTCCGGGAGGGCGCTGAAGCTTTCTTT. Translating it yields CSVREGAEAFF.

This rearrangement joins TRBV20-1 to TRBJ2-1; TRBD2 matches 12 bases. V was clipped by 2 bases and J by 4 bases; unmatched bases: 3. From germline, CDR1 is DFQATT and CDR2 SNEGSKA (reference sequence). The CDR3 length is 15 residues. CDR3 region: CSARRTSGTYNEQFF. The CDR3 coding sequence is TGCAGTGCTAGAAGGACTAGCGGGACGTACAATGAGCAGTTCTTC.